The 5 T cell receptor beta chains given below trace back to one sample, sequenced in a study of blood T cells in healthy people across ages. A second PCR of 7 to 11 cycles used a sample-barcoded 5' primer and a J-beta primer mix. Each CDR3 protein gets one entry after TCRdb re-called the 5' RACE reads with MiXCR. This table holds 800,000 to 1,000,000 distinct CDR3 sequences, under 50% found once. Sequencing was done on a sample of blood. Source of these receptors: a man aged 30 to 45 in good health.

This clonotype was recorded many times. The V call is TRBV4-1, the J call TRBJ1-2; D might be TRBD1 (5 bases). The CDR3 has 15 residues. Germline V CDR1 and CDR2: MGHRA, YSYEKL. V was pared by 5 bases and J by 4 bases, with 17 bases between. CDR3 sequence (DNA): TGCGCCAGCAGCTCAGACACGGACGGGGCCTATGGCTACACCTTC. Its translation: CASSSDTDGAYGYTF.

This sequence joins TRBV5-8 and TRBJ2-1; D could derive from TRBD1 or TRBD2 (5 bases each). CDR3 length: 16 residues. CDR1 and CDR2 from the germline V gene are SGHTS and YDEGEE. The ends were cut back, 2 bases at V and 9 bases at J, with 21 bases in the middle. The CDR3 bases are TGTGCCAGCAGCTTCGGTAGACCCCAGGGACCGAGTGAGCAGTTCTTC. Translated: CASSFGRPQGPSEQFF.

This clonotype was observed once. It is unclear where the CDR3 begins or ends on the DNA, so no DNA is shown, and the CDR3 is as TCRdb lists it. The chain carries TRBV9 and TRBJ1-2; the DNA was not compared with TRBD1, the D call given in the table. Germline V gene data show CDR1 as SGDLS and CDR2 as YYNGEE. Including both end residues, the CDR3 is 13 amino acids long. The CDR3 reads CASSVAGGSGCTF.

This clonotype was observed a handful of times. This chain connects TRBV27 to TRBJ2-7; 10 positions match TRBD1. The CDR3 is made up of 16 amino acids. CDR1 and CDR2 from the germline V gene are MNHEY and SMNVEV (reference sequence). The J segment lost 2 bases and the V segment lost 5 bases, leaving 9 bases of the junction unmatched. This CDR3 is CASSQTPGTGAYEQYF. CDR3 DNA: TGTGCCAGCAGTCAAACGCCCGGGACAGGGGCCTACGAGCAGTACTTC.

V usage is TRBV6-1 and J usage is TRBJ2-3, with D uncertain. Germline lookup yields CDR1 MNHNS and CDR2 SASEGT. CDR3 size: 13 residues. V was pared by 2 bases and J by 2 bases, with 5 bases between. Here the CDR3 reads CASSESHTDTQYF. CDR3 DNA: TGTGCCAGCAGTGAATCCCACACAGATACGCAGTATTTT.